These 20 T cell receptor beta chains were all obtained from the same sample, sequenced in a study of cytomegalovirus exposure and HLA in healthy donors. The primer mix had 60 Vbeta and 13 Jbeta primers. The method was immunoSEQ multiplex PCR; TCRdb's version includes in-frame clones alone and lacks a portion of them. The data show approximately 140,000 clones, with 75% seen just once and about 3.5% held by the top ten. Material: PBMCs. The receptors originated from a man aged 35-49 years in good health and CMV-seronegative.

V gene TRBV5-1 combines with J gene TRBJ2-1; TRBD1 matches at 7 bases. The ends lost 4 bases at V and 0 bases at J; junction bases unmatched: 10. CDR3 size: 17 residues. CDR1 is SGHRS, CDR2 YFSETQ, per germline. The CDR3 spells CASSLPRQGSSYNEQFF. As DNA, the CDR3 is TGCGCCAGCAGCCTACCCCGACAGGGTAGCTCCTACAATGAGCAGTTCTTC.

DNA for the CDR3: TGTGCCAGCAGCTTAGATCGGCAGGTAGATGGCTACACCTTC. Its protein product is CASSLDRQVDGYTF. V gene TRBV11-2 combines with J gene TRBJ1-2; no clear D gene. The CDR3 is 14 amino acids. V was shortened by 0 bases and J by 6 bases, with 11 bases between the two germline ends. The germline V gene encodes CDR1 SGHAT and CDR2 FQNNGV.

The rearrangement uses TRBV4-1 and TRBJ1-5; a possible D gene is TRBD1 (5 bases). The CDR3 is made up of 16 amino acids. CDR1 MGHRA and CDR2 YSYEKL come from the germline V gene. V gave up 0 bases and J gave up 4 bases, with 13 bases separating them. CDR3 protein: CASSQDNLAGNQPQHF. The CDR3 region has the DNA TGCGCCAGCAGCCAAGATAATCTGGCAGGGAATCAGCCCCAGCATTTT.

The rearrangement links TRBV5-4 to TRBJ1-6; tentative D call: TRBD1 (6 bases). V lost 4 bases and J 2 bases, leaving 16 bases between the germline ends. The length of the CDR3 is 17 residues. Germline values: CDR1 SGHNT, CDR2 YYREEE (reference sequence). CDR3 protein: CASSPGAEPPYNSPLHF. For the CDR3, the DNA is TGTGCCAGCAGCCCAGGGGCGGAGCCACCCTATAATTCACCCCTCCACTTT.

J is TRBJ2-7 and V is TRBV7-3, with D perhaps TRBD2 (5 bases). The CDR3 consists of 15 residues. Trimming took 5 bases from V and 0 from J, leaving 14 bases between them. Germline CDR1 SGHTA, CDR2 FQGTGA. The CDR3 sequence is CASSKTPGSSYEQYF. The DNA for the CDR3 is TGTGCCAGCAGCAAAACACCGGGAAGCTCCTACGAGCAGTACTTC.

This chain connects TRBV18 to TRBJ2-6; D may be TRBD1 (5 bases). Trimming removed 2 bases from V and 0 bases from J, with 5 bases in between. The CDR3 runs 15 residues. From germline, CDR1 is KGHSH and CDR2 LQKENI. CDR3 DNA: TGTGCCAGCTCACCAAGGGGCTCTGGGGCCAACGTCCTGACTTTC. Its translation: CASSPRGSGANVLTF.

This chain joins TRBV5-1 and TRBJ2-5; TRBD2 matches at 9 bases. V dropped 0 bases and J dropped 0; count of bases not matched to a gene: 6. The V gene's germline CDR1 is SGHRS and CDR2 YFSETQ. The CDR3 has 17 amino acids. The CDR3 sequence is CASSLELAGPYQETQYF. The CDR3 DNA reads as TGCGCCAGCAGCTTGGAGCTAGCGGGGCCGTACCAAGAGACCCAGTACTTC.

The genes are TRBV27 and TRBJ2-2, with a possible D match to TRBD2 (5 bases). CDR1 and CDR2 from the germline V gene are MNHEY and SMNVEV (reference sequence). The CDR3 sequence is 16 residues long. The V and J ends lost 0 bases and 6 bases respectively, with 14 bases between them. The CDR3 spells CASSLSWVDGAGELFF. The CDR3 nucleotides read TGTGCCAGCAGTTTATCGTGGGTGGACGGGGCCGGGGAGCTGTTTTTT.

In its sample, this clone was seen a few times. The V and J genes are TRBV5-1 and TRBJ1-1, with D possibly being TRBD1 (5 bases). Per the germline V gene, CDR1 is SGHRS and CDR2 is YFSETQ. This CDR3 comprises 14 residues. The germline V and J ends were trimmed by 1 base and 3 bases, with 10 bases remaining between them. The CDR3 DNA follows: TGCGCCAGCAGCTTGACAGGAGAAGACACTGAAGCTTTCTTT. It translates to CASSLTGEDTEAFF.

Here the CDR3 DNA reads TGTGCCACCAGCAGAGCTGGCCGGGACAGGTACGAGCAGTACTTC. Translating it yields CATSRAGRDRYEQYF. V is TRBV15 and J is TRBJ2-7; 8 bases are a match to TRBD1. In germline, CDR1 is LNHNV, CDR2 YYDKDF (reference sequence). Trimming removed 1 base from V and 4 bases from J; junction bases left unmatched: 6. This CDR3 contains 15 residues.

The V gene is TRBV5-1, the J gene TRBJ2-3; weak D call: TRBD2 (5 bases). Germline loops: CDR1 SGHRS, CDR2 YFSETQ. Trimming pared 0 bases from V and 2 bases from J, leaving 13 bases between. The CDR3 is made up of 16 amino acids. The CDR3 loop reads CASSLAGLAYTDTQYF. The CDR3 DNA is TGCGCCAGCAGCTTGGCCGGGCTAGCTTACACAGATACGCAGTATTTT.

The CDR3 DNA reads TGCGCCAGCAGCCCCGGGACAGGCACAGATACGCAGTATTTT. Protein sequence: CASSPGTGTDTQYF. This chain uses TRBV4-3 with TRBJ2-3; TRBD1 aligns across 7 bases. V lost 4 bases to trimming and J lost 1 base; unmatched junction nucleotides: 2. This CDR3 spans 14 amino acids. CDR1 is LGHNA, CDR2 YSLEER, per germline.

CDR3 in amino acids: CASSVAEGSGANVLTF. In DNA form, the CDR3 reads TGTGCCAGCAGCGTAGCAGAGGGCTCTGGGGCCAACGTCCTGACTTTC. This chain connects TRBV9 to TRBJ2-6, with D maybe TRBD2 (5 bases). The CDR3 runs 16 residues. In germline, CDR1 is SGDLS, CDR2 YYNGEE. V gave up 0 bases and J gave up 0 bases, with 7 bases separating them.

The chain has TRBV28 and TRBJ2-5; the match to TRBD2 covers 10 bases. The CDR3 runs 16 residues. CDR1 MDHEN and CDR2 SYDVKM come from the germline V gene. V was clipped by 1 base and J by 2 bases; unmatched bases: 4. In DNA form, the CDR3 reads TGTGCCAGCAGTTTATTGGGACTAGCGACTCAAGAGACCCAGTACTTC. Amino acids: CASSLLGLATQETQYF.

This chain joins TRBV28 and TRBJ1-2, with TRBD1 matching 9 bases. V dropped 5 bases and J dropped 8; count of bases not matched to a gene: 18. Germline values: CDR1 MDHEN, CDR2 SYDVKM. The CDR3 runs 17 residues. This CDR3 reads CASSPSPGQGTVWGYTF. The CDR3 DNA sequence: TGTGCCAGCAGTCCCTCCCCGGGACAGGGAACGGTCTGGGGCTACACCTTC.

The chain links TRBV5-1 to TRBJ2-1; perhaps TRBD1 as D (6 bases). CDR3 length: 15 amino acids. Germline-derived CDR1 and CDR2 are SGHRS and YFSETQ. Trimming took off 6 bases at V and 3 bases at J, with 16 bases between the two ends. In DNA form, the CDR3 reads TGCGCCAGCAAGGTTAAACAGGGTGGCTACAATGAGCAGTTCTTC. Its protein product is CASKVKQGGYNEQFF. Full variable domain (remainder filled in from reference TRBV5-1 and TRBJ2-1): KAGVTQTPRYLIKTRGQQVTLSCSPISGHRSVSWYQQTPGQGLQFLFEYFSETQRNKGNFPGRFSGRQFSNSRSEMNVSTLELGDSALYLCASKVKQGGYNEQFFGPGTRLTVL.

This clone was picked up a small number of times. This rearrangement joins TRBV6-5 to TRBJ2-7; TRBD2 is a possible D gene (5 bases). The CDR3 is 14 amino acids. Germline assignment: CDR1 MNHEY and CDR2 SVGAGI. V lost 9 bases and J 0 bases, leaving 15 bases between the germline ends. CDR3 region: CASKRESSSYEQYF. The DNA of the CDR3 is TGTGCCAGTAAAAGGGAGTCGAGCTCCTACGAGCAGTACTTC.

CDR3 sequence reads: CASSLQGNTEAFF. CDR3 coding DNA: TGTGCCAGCAGTCTACAGGGAAACACTGAAGCTTTCTTT. The chain links TRBV2 to TRBJ1-1, with D possibly being TRBD1 (6 bases). V was trimmed by 5 bases and J by 2 bases, leaving 9 bases between them. Germline V gene data show CDR1 as SNHLY and CDR2 as FYNNEI. CDR3 length equals 13 residues.

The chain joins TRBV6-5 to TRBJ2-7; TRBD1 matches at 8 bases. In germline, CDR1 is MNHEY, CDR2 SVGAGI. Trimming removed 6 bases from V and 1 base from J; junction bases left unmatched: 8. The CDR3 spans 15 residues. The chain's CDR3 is CASSTRGTGSYEQYF. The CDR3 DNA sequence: TGTGCCAGCAGCACGCGAGGGACAGGATCCTACGAGCAGTACTTC.

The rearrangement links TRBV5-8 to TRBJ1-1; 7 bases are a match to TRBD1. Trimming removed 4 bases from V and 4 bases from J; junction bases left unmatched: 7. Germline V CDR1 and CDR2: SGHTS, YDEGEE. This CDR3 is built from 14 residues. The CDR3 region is CASSRQGVGTEAFF. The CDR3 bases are TGTGCCAGCAGCCGACAGGGTGTCGGCACTGAAGCTTTCTTT.